This T cell receptor (beta chain) was sequenced for a study of T cell changes during pregnancy in multiple sclerosis. Assay: immunoSEQ multiplex PCR; the TCRdb copy retains only in-frame clones and omits some. The sample yields over 65,000 clones, about 90% seen once. From germline, CDR1 is SEHNR and CDR2 FQNEAQ (reference sequence). CDR3 length: 14 residues. V was shortened by 10 bases and J by 0 bases, with 13 bases between the two germline ends. The TCR was taken from a female donor with multiple sclerosis, enrolled in a pregnancy study. V is TRBV7-9 and J is TRBJ2-1; the D gene is possibly TRBD1 (6 bases). The sequenced sample was peripheral blood, obtained in the second trimester of pregnancy. CDR3 loop: CATAQGSSYNEQFF. Here the CDR3 DNA reads TGTGCCACCGCCCAGGGGAGCTCCTACAATGAGCAGTTCTTC.